Listed here are 9 T cell receptor beta chains from one sample, sequenced in a study of blood T cell repertoires in COVID-19. Some clones are missing from TCRdb's copy, which holds only in-frame ones; the method was immunoSEQ multiplex PCR. The sample contains under 60,000 clones, about 83% of which appear only once. The sample consisted of peripheral blood. These receptors all come from a human donor in a cohort sampled during active COVID-19.

As to this clone: Its ends do not fully match the called genes, so a read error is possible. The CDR3 sequence is CASSRGSGGTFTDTQYF. The CDR3 nucleotides read TGTGCTAGCAGCCGAGGGAGCGGGGGGACCTTCACAGATACGCAGTATTTT. The genes are TRBV7-7 and TRBJ2-3; 9 bases agree with TRBD2. The germline CDR1 and CDR2 sequences are SSHAT and FNYEAQ (reference sequence). This CDR3 region has 17 residues.

The chain has TRBV7-9 and TRBJ1-3, with D possibly TRBD1 on 5 matching bases. V lost 0 bases and J 0 bases, leaving 6 bases between the germline ends. The germline gives CDR1 SEHNR, CDR2 FQNEAQ (reference sequence). The CDR3 runs 15 residues. CDR3 residues: CASSLAGGSGNTIYF. The CDR3 DNA is TGTGCCAGCAGCTTAGCGGGGGGCTCTGGAAACACCATATATTTT.

This clone has only a few counts. The chain is built from TRBV5-5 and TRBJ1-2; TRBD1 matches 7 bases. The CDR3 runs to 14 residues. CDR1 and CDR2 from the germline V gene are SGHKS and YYEKEE (reference sequence). Germline trimming cut 2 bases from V and 3 bases from J; bases unmatched to any gene: 4. CDR3 DNA sequence: TGTGCCAGCAGCTTCAGGGGGTCGGACTATGGCTACACCTTC. It yields the protein CASSFRGSDYGYTF.

The chain links TRBV28 to TRBJ2-1; TRBD2 might be the D (5 bases). The CDR3 is 13 amino acids. V was clipped by 3 bases and J by 9 bases, with 12 bases between them. Germline V gives CDR1 MDHEN, CDR2 SYDVKM. The CDR3 loop reads CASSFLGRGEQFF. CDR3 in DNA: TGTGCCAGCAGTTTTCTAGGACGGGGTGAGCAGTTCTTC.

This clone was detected a few times. V is TRBV27 and J is TRBJ1-2; a weak D match, TRBD1 (5 bases). The ends were cut back, 5 bases at V and 8 bases at J, with 15 bases in the middle. Germline V gives CDR1 MNHEY, CDR2 SMNVEV (reference sequence). The CDR3 is 13 residues long. CDR3 amino acids: CASSPPGGYGYTF. The CDR3 DNA reads TGTGCCAGCAGTCCCCCGGGGGGGTACGGCTACACCTTC.

The sample holds a few counts of this clone. This rearrangement joins TRBV19 to TRBJ2-2, with a tentative D call TRBD1 (6 bases). V was cut by 1 base and J by 5 bases, with 11 bases left in between. The CDR3 is 15 amino acids. From germline, CDR1 is LNHDA and CDR2 SQIVND (reference sequence). The CDR3 sequence is CASSIGSGATGELFF. The CDR3 DNA reads TGTGCCAGTAGTATAGGCTCAGGGGCTACCGGGGAGCTGTTTTTT.

This clone was observed once. The chain has TRBV28 and TRBJ2-1, with a possible D match to TRBD2 (6 bases). This CDR3 contains 15 residues. Between the trimmed V and J ends, which lost 6 bases and 7 bases, there was a span of 19 bases. Germline CDR1 and CDR2: MDHEN and SYDVKM. This CDR3 reads CASSLGGSGQNEQFF. The CDR3 DNA sequence: TGTGCCAGCAGCCTCGGGGGTAGCGGCCAGAATGAGCAGTTCTTC.

The chain uses TRBV5-1 and TRBJ2-5; 9 bases align to TRBD2. After removal of 3 bases from V and 5 bases from J, the junction contained 5 bases not matched to a gene. The CDR3 consists of 14 residues. In germline, CDR1 is SGHRS, CDR2 YFSETQ. CDR3 loop: CASSSGTSSETQYF. As DNA, the CDR3 is TGCGCCAGCAGCTCCGGGACTAGCAGTGAGACCCAGTACTTC.

This clone was detected once. The DNA of the CDR3 is TGCAGCGTTGAAACCGGTAGGGGCACTGAAGCTTTCTTT. Translating it yields CSVETGRGTEAFF. The J gene is TRBJ1-1, the V gene TRBV29-1; D possibly corresponds to TRBD1 (5 bases). The germline V and J ends were trimmed by 2 bases and 4 bases, with 11 bases remaining between them. The CDR3 is 13 amino acids. CDR1 and CDR2 from the germline V gene are SQVTM and ANQGSEA.